A single sample gave rise to the 22 T cell receptor beta chains below, sequenced in a study of beta chain features in type 1 diabetes. Every isolated RNA sample was fully reverse transcribed, so sequencing captured expressed TCRB transcripts. Only in-frame clones appear in the TCRdb table, and some are missing; sequencing was by immunoSEQ multiplex PCR. The sample lists 550,000 to 850,000 clones; 13% were seen once. Antigen specificity for these receptors is unknown. Study observations and caveats: Researchers report that Type 1 diabetes patients had moderately but significantly shorter TCRB CDR3s across all four CD4+ subsets.

Sequencing input: naive CD4+ T cells from blood. All receptors come from a man younger than 35 with type 1 diabetes.

This clone was detected only a few times. This chain connects TRBV29-1 to TRBJ2-1, with TRBD2 matching 12 bases. This CDR3 contains 16 residues. Germline CDR1 SQVTM, CDR2 ANQGSEA. V lost 6 bases to trimming and J lost 6 bases; unmatched junction nucleotides: 12. CDR3 sequence reads: CSVQGLAGGIGNEQFF. In DNA form, the CDR3 reads TGCAGCGTCCAGGGGCTAGCGGGGGGGATAGGCAATGAGCAGTTCTTC.

This clone occurred a few times. The chain employs TRBV4-1 and TRBJ2-6; D call uncertain. This CDR3 has 16 amino acids. V shed 0 bases and J shed 4 bases, with 10 bases lying between them. Per germline, CDR1 MGHRA and CDR2 YSYEKL. This CDR3 is CASSQEPGAGANVLTF. CDR3 DNA: TGCGCCAGCAGCCAAGAACCCGGCGCCGGGGCCAACGTCCTGACTTTC.

The chain links TRBV10-3 to TRBJ2-3, with TRBD2 identical over 12 bases. J lost 3 bases, V lost 5 bases, and 3 bases had no gene match. Germline CDR1 is ENHRY and CDR2 is SYGVKD. The CDR3 is 15 residues long. The CDR3 reads CAISRTSGGTDTQYF. DNA for the CDR3: TGTGCCATCAGTCGAACTAGCGGGGGGACAGATACGCAGTATTTT.

This chain links TRBV6-6 with TRBJ1-5; possible D gene TRBD1, 5 bases. The V end was cut by 2 bases, the J end by 1 base, with 6 bases between. Germline V gene sequence: CDR1 MNHNY, CDR2 SVGAGI (reference sequence). This CDR3 spans 14 amino acids. CDR3 in DNA: TGTGCCAGCAGTTACCGGGACAGCAATCAGCCCCAGCATTTT. Protein: CASSYRDSNQPQHF.

This chain uses TRBV4-1 with TRBJ2-2, with D perhaps TRBD2 (6 bases). The CDR3 spans 18 residues. Trimming left V 4 bases short and J 1 base short, with 19 bases between. Germline lookup yields CDR1 MGHRA and CDR2 YSYEKL. The CDR3 DNA reads as TGCGCCAGCAGCCTACCAGATCCCGGGACTGAGAACACCGGGGAGCTGTTTTTT. As protein: CASSLPDPGTENTGELFF.

J is TRBJ2-1 and V is TRBV6-5, with D possibly TRBD1 on 6 matching bases. CDR3 length equals 14 residues. Germline V lookup: CDR1 MNHEY, CDR2 SVGAGI. Trimming shortened V by 2 bases and J by 9 bases, and 14 bases separated the two germline ends. The DNA of the CDR3 is TGTGCCAGCAGTTACGCCCAGCAGGGGTCTGAGCAGTTCTTC. Translating it yields CASSYAQQGSEQFF.

V gene TRBV6-5 combines with J gene TRBJ2-6; weak D call: TRBD2 (5 bases). This CDR3 has 16 amino acids. V lost 4 bases, J lost 3 bases, and 13 bases lay in between. The V gene's germline CDR1 is MNHEY and CDR2 SVGAGI. The CDR3 sequence: CASSSQVAGGANVLTF. The CDR3 bases are TGTGCCAGCAGTTCCCAGGTTGCGGGTGGGGCCAACGTCCTGACTTTC.

In its sample, this clone was seen a few times. This chain joins TRBV7-7 and TRBJ2-7; 9 nucleotides align to TRBD1. The CDR3 contains 16 residues. J gave up 3 bases and V 1 base, and 7 bases lay outside the gene matches. From germline, CDR1 is SSHAT and CDR2 FNYEAQ (reference sequence). CDR3 sequence (DNA): TGTGCCAGCAGCTTAGGAGGACAGGGGACGGTCTACGAGCAGTACTTC. The encoded protein is CASSLGGQGTVYEQYF.

This clone appeared a few times. The chain has TRBV4-1 and TRBJ2-5, with 10 bases fitting TRBD1. The germline V gene encodes CDR1 MGHRA and CDR2 YSYEKL. V shed 3 bases and J 1 base; nucleotides not matched to a gene: 5. The CDR3 has 16 residues. The DNA for the CDR3 is TGCGCCAGCAGCCATCCTTGGACAGGGGGCCAAGAGACCCAGTACTTC. Translation: CASSHPWTGGQETQYF.

This clone was picked up a small number of times. One end of the junction varies from germline; a read error may be responsible. The genes are TRBV18 and TRBJ1-6; D gene uncertain. The germline V gene has CDR1 KGHSH and CDR2 LQKENI. The CDR3 covers 15 residues. CDR3: CASSPPPGYNSPLHF. CDR3 DNA: TGTGCCAGCTCCCCACCTCCGGGGTATAATTCACCCCTCCACTTT.

This clone was seen a few times. The chain employs TRBV27 and TRBJ2-7; maybe TRBD1 (5 bases). V was shortened by 6 bases and J by 5 bases, with 23 bases between the two germline ends. Germline lookup yields CDR1 MNHEY and CDR2 SMNVEV (reference sequence). The CDR3 extends over 16 amino acids. The CDR3: CASSVVPGSSLDEQYF. The CDR3 DNA reads TGTGCCAGCAGCGTGGTCCCAGGGTCGTCATTAGACGAGCAGTACTTC.

This clone came up a few times. The gene calls are TRBV28 and TRBJ2-3, with 13 bases fitting TRBD2. The CDR3 runs 16 residues. Trimming cost V 5 bases and J 1 base; bases outside gene matches: 3. Germline CDR1 is MDHEN and CDR2 is SYDVKM. The CDR3 DNA follows: TGTGCCAGCAGTGGAACTAGCGGGGGGGGCACAGATACGCAGTATTTT. Encoded protein: CASSGTSGGGTDTQYF.

The chain is built from TRBV25-1 and TRBJ1-2, with D maybe TRBD1 (6 bases). CDR1 is MGHDK, CDR2 SYGVNS, per germline. The CDR3 is 15 amino acids. The V end was cut by 8 bases, the J end by 2 bases, with 18 bases between. The CDR3 region has the DNA TGTGCCAGCCTCGGAGGCCAGGGGAAGAACTATGGCTACACCTTC. Protein product: CASLGGQGKNYGYTF.

This clone has a handful of counts. The chain has TRBV30 and TRBJ2-5; D gene ambiguous. Germline-derived CDR1 and CDR2 are GTSNPN and SVGIG (reference sequence). Trimming shortened V by 2 bases and J by 5 bases, and 9 bases separated the two germline ends. This CDR3 has 12 residues. The CDR3 protein is CAWSNEVETQYF. The CDR3 nucleotides are TGTGCCTGGAGTAACGAAGTGGAGACCCAGTACTTC.

This clone was picked up a small number of times. The gene calls are TRBV9 and TRBJ1-6; no clear D. V was trimmed by 4 bases and J by 7 bases, leaving 6 bases between them. CDR3 length equals 12 residues. CDR1 and CDR2 (germline): SGDLS, YYNGEE. CDR3: CASSSLNSPLHF. In DNA, the CDR3 is TGTGCCAGCAGCAGCCTCAATTCACCCCTCCACTTT.

In this sample, this clone turned up a few times. V and J are TRBV9 and TRBJ2-3, with TRBD1 as a possible D gene (6 bases). Trimming took 4 bases from V and 2 from J, leaving 17 bases between them. Germline V gene data show CDR1 as SGDLS and CDR2 as YYNGEE. This CDR3 comprises 16 residues. The CDR3 loop reads CASSRRGQISTDTQYF. The CDR3 bases are TGTGCCAGCAGCAGACGAGGACAGATTTCCACAGATACGCAGTATTTT.

This clone came up a few times. This sequence joins TRBV5-1 and TRBJ2-2; possibly TRBD2 for D (6 bases). V lost 5 bases and J lost 4, with 15 bases in between. The germline gives CDR1 SGHRS, CDR2 YFSETQ. This CDR3 is 15 amino acids long. The CDR3 DNA follows: TGCGCCAGCAGTGGAGGGAATTGGCGCACCGGGGAGCTGTTTTTT. The encoded protein is CASSGGNWRTGELFF.

This clone has just a few counts. The chain employs TRBV5-4 and TRBJ2-3; 11 bases match TRBD1. Trimming removed 1 base from V and 0 bases from J; junction bases left unmatched: 13. Looked up from germline, CDR1 is SGHNT and CDR2 is YYREEE (reference sequence). The CDR3 is 20 residues long. CDR3 in amino acids: CASSLRPSRTGGYSTDTQYF. Here the CDR3 DNA reads TGTGCCAGCAGCTTGCGGCCTTCCAGGACAGGGGGCTATAGCACAGATACGCAGTATTTT.

The gene calls are TRBV14 and TRBJ2-1, with 7 bases that match TRBD1. V lost 2 bases and J lost 7; bases outside the gene matches: 14. CDR1 is SGHDN, CDR2 FVKESK, per germline. This CDR3 region has 17 residues. This CDR3 reads CASSQYGKQGMRNEQFF. The CDR3 bases are TGTGCCAGCAGCCAATACGGAAAACAGGGGATGAGGAATGAGCAGTTCTTC.

In this sample, this clone turned up a few times. The CDR3 loop is CAWSVRSRDTQYF. DNA of the CDR3: TGTGCCTGGAGTGTACGTTCAAGGGATACGCAGTATTTT. This chain uses TRBV30 with TRBJ2-3, with D uncertain. The germline V and J ends were trimmed by 0 bases and 6 bases, with 10 bases remaining between them. CDR1 GTSNPN and CDR2 SVGIG come from the germline V gene (reference sequence). This CDR3 contains 13 residues.

The table lists this clone with a few counts. This sequence joins TRBV29-1 and TRBJ2-1, with unresolved D. Germline V gene data show CDR1 as SQVTM and CDR2 as ANQGSEA. The CDR3 runs 15 residues. V was shortened by 7 bases and J by 0 bases, with 16 bases between the two germline ends. This CDR3 reads CSARTQPDSYNEQFF. The CDR3 nucleotides read TGCAGCGCCCGAACACAGCCGGACTCCTACAATGAGCAGTTCTTC.

The J gene is TRBJ1-1, the V gene TRBV7-9; no definite D call. CDR3 size: 13 residues. The germline gives CDR1 SEHNR, CDR2 FQNEAQ (reference sequence). V was clipped by 6 bases and J by 4 bases, with 12 bases between them. This CDR3 reads CASRDFFGTEAFF. The CDR3 DNA is TGTGCCAGCAGGGACTTTTTTGGCACTGAAGCTTTCTTT. Using reference TRBV7-9 and TRBJ1-1 for the parts outside the CDR3, the full variable domain is DTGVSQNPRHKITKRGQNVTFRCDPISEHNRLYWYRQTLGQGPEFLTYFQNEAQLEKSRLLSDRFSAERPKGSFSTLEIQRTEQGDSAMYLCASRDFFGTEAFFGQGTRLTVV.